The entry below describes one T cell receptor (beta chain). This entry comes from a study of response to subunit inactivated influenza vaccine. V lost 5 bases and J lost 7, with 22 bases in between. Germline CDR1 and CDR2: SGHRS and YFSETQ. This CDR3 is built from 16 residues. TCRdb called the RT-PCR reads again in MiXCR, with one record for every CDR3 protein. The sample includes 600,000 to 850,000 distinct CDR3 sequences, 11% to 15% of them seen just once. The TCR was taken from a man aged 50 to 59 who received an inactivated influenza vaccine. The chain combines TRBV5-1 with TRBJ2-1; tentatively, D is TRBD2 (6 bases). The sequencing used PBMCs from blood, collected 14 to 15 days before vaccination. The CDR3 nucleotides are TGCGCCAGCAGGGGGGGAGACGGGCCATACCGTAATGAGCAGTTCTTC. Encoded protein: CASRGGDGPYRNEQFF.